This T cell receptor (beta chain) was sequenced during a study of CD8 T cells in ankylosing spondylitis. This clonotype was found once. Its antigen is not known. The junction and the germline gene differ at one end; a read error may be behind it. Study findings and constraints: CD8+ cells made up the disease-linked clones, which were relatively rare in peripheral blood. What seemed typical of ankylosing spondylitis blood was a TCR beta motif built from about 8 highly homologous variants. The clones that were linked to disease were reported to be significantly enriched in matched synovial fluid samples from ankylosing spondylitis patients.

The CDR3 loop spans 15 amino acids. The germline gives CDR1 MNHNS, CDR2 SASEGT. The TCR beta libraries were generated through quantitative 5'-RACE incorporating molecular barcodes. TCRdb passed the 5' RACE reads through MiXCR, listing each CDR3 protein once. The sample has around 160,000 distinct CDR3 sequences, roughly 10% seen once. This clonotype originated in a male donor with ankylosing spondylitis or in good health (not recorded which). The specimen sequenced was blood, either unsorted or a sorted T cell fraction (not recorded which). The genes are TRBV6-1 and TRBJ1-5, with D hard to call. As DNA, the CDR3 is TGTGCCAGCAGTGAAGACGGAGCAGCCCCCTTAGCGATCCAATTT. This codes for CASSEDGAAPLAIQF.